This is a list of T cell receptor beta chains from one sample in a study of blood T cell repertoires in COVID-19. The protocol was immunoSEQ multiplex PCR, while the TCRdb copy is restricted to in-frame clones and leaves out a portion. The sample shows 35,000 to 50,000 clones, approximately 89% of them seen only once. The specimen sequenced was peripheral blood. Receptors originate from a man between 50 and 59 years old with active COVID-19. Both conserved end residues are part of each CDR3. The D gene is left open where the match is weak. Clone size, where shown, is once, few, many, or a class for clones that have expanded.

V: TRBV6-2/TRBV6-3; D: NA; J: TRBJ1-2; length: 12; size: NA; DNA: TGTGCCAGCAGCCCGGGAGGGCTCGGCTACACCTTC; CDR3: CASSPGGLGYTF
V: TRBV3-1/TRBV3-2; D: NA; J: TRBJ2-1; length: 17; size: once; DNA: TGTGCCAGCAGCCAAACCTTTTTCAGGGGCTCCTACAATGAGCAGTTCTTC; CDR3: CASSQTFFRGSYNEQFF
V: TRBV5-6; D: NA; J: TRBJ1-1; length: 15; size: few; DNA: TGTGCCAGCAGCTGGGCCTTTTCCGCAGGCGCAGAAGCTTTCTTT; CDR3: CASSWAFSAGAEAFF
V: TRBV5-1; D: NA; J: TRBJ2-5; length: 15; size: NA; DNA: TGCGCCAGCAGCTTGCGTACCGCGGCCGGAGAGACCCAGTACTTC; CDR3: CASSLRTAAGETQYF
V: TRBV21-1; D: NA; J: TRBJ1-1; length: 15; size: NA; DNA: TGTGCCAGCAGCAAAGGTTGGAGGGGTAACACTGAAGCTTTCTTT; CDR3: CASSKGWRGNTEAFF
V: TRBV27; D: NA; J: TRBJ1-6; length: 16; size: few; DNA: TGTGCCAGCAGTTTATCGATGCTGGAGAGGAATTCACCCCTCCACTTT; CDR3: CASSLSMLERNSPLHF
V: TRBV7-3; D: TRBD1; J: TRBJ2-1; length: 15; size: NA; DNA: TGTGCCAGCAGCCTACAGGGGCCCCCCTACAATGAGCAGTTCTTC; CDR3: CASSLQGPPYNEQFF
V: TRBV7-8; D: NA; J: TRBJ1-6; length: 17; size: NA; DNA: TGTGCCAGCAGCTTAGAGAGAGCAGGGATTTCTCGTTCACCCCTCCACTTT; CDR3: CASSLERAGISRSPLHF
V: TRBV5-4; D: TRBD2; J: TRBJ2-5; length: 17; size: NA; DNA: TGTGCCAGCAGCACATACCAAGGGACTAGCGGGCGGGAGACCCAGTACTTC; CDR3: CASSTYQGTSGRETQYF
V: TRBV12-5; D: TRBD2; J: TRBJ2-7; length: 13; size: NA; DNA: TGTGCTAGTGGCAAGCGGGAGGGCCAAGAGCAGTACTTC; CDR3: CASGKREGQEQYF
V: TRBV9; D: NA; J: TRBJ1-2; length: 11; size: NA; DNA: TGTGCCAGCAGCGCCGGTAACGGCTACACCTTC; CDR3: CASSAGNGYTF
V: TRBV7-8; D: NA; J: TRBJ2-2; length: 15; size: NA; DNA: TGTGCCAGCAGCCGAGACAGGCCTGTGGTCGGGGAGCTGTTTTTT; CDR3: CASSRDRPVVGELFF
V: TRBV10-2; D: NA; J: TRBJ1-1; length: 13; size: once; DNA: TGCGCCAGCAGTGAGTCCTGGGGGAGGGCCGCTTTCTTT; CDR3: CASSESWGRAAFF
V: TRBV4-3; D: TRBD1; J: TRBJ2-5; length: 16; size: NA; DNA: TGCGCCAGCAGCCCAACCGGGACAGGGGGTGCAGAGACCCAGTACTTC; CDR3: CASSPTGTGGAETQYF
V: TRBV18; D: TRBD2; J: TRBJ2-1; length: 14; size: NA; DNA: TGTGCCAGCTCACCCGGACTAGCGAACAATGAGCAGTTCTTC; CDR3: CASSPGLANNEQFF
V: TRBV2; D: NA; J: TRBJ1-2; length: 14; size: NA; DNA: TGTGCCAGCAGCGCTAATACAGAAATCTATGGCTACACCTTC; CDR3: CASSANTEIYGYTF
V: TRBV18; D: NA; J: TRBJ1-1; length: 13; size: NA; DNA: TGTGCCAGCTCAGCTGGCAGGGACACTGAAGCTTTCTTT; CDR3: CASSAGRDTEAFF
V: TRBV3-1/TRBV3-2; D: NA; J: TRBJ1-1; length: 11; size: NA; DNA: TGTGCCAGCATGGCGAACACTGAAGCTTTCTTT; CDR3: CASMANTEAFF
V: TRBV18; D: TRBD2; J: TRBJ2-7; length: 18; size: NA; DNA: TGTGCCAGCTCACCAAGGGGACTAGCGGGAGTTGGGACCTACGAGCAGTACTTC; CDR3: CASSPRGLAGVGTYEQYF
V: TRBV5-4; D: NA; J: TRBJ2-5; length: 15; size: NA; DNA: TGTGCCAGCAGCTTGGCCAGGGTGGGCCAAGAGACCCAGTACTTC; CDR3: CASSLARVGQETQYF
V: TRBV7-4; D: NA; J: TRBJ1-3; length: 17; size: NA; DNA: TGTGCCAGCAGTACTCGTGGACAGCTAACTTCTGGAAACACCATATATTTT; CDR3: CASSTRGQLTSGNTIYF
V: TRBV5-4; D: NA; J: TRBJ2-7; length: 15; size: once; DNA: TGTGCCAGCAGCTCGGGACTTTCCAACTCCTACGAGCAGTACTTC; CDR3: CASSSGLSNSYEQYF
V: TRBV11-2; D: NA; J: TRBJ2-7; length: 18; size: NA; DNA: TGTGCCAGCAGCTTAATCGGCCGGACCCGAGGGAGCTCCTACGAGCAGTACTTC; CDR3: CASSLIGRTRGSSYEQYF
V: TRBV7-3; D: NA; J: TRBJ1-1; length: 17; size: NA; DNA: TGTGCCAGCAGCTTAACGAGAGGGCAGGGGCGATTCACTGAAGCTTTCTTT; CDR3: CASSLTRGQGRFTEAFF
V: TRBV7-9; D: NA; J: TRBJ1-1; length: 13; size: NA; DNA: TGTGCCAGCAGGGACACCGTGAACACTGAAGCTTTCTTT; CDR3: CASRDTVNTEAFF
V: TRBV12-3/TRBV12-4; D: NA; J: TRBJ1-1; length: 11; size: NA; DNA: TGTGCCAGCAAGTTGGAGGGGAGGGCTTTCTTT; CDR3: CASKLEGRAFF
V: TRBV2; D: NA; J: TRBJ1-5; length: 15; size: NA; DNA: TGTGCCAGCAGTGAAACCGGGGATAGCAATCAGCCCCAGCATTTT; CDR3: CASSETGDSNQPQHF
V: TRBV5-6; D: NA; J: TRBJ2-3; length: 13; size: once; DNA: TGTGCCAGCAGCACCGGACAGACAGATACGCAGTATTTT; CDR3: CASSTGQTDTQYF
V: TRBV9; D: NA; J: TRBJ1-6; length: 15; size: NA; DNA: TGTGCCAGCAGCCCAGGACAGAGTTATAATTCACCCCTCCACTTT; CDR3: CASSPGQSYNSPLHF
V: TRBV10-3; D: TRBD1; J: TRBJ2-7; length: 14; size: NA; DNA: TGTGCCATCAGTGACCCGGGACAGGCCTACGAGCAGTACTTC; CDR3: CAISDPGQAYEQYF
V: TRBV14; D: NA; J: TRBJ1-1; length: 13; size: NA; DNA: TGTGCCAGCAGCCAAGATCCAGGCACAGAAGCTTTCTTT; CDR3: CASSQDPGTEAFF
V: TRBV5-1; D: TRBD1; J: TRBJ1-2; length: 14; size: NA; DNA: TGCGCCAGCAGTCAGGACAGGGACGCCTATGGCTACACCTTC; CDR3: CASSQDRDAYGYTF
V: TRBV11-3; D: NA; J: TRBJ2-4; length: 14; size: NA; DNA: TGTGCCAGCAGCCCAACGAGGAGCTCAAACATTCAGTACTTC; CDR3: CASSPTRSSNIQYF
V: TRBV19; D: TRBD2; J: TRBJ2-4; length: 17; size: NA; DNA: TGTGCCAGTAGTATAGGCCCCTGGGGGGAGGGCCGACACATTCAGTACTTC; CDR3: CASSIGPWGEGRHIQYF
V: TRBV11-2; D: TRBD2; J: TRBJ2-2; length: 18; size: NA; DNA: TGTGCCAGCAGCTTAGATCTGGGTCTAGCGGGGGGTTCAGGGGAGCTGTTTTTT; CDR3: CASSLDLGLAGGSGELFF
V: TRBV4-3; D: NA; J: TRBJ2-5; length: 14; size: NA; DNA: TGCGCCAGCAGCCAAAGTCGGAGGCAAGAGACCCAGTACTTC; CDR3: CASSQSRRQETQYF
V: TRBV7-9; D: NA; J: TRBJ2-7; length: 13; size: once; DNA: TGTGCCAGTGTACGGGGGACCCCCTACGAGCAGTACTTC; CDR3: CASVRGTPYEQYF
V: TRBV24-1; D: TRBD1; J: TRBJ1-5; length: 13; size: NA; DNA: TGTGCCACCCGGGACAGGGGGGATCAGCCCCAGCATTTT; CDR3: CATRDRGDQPQHF